Listed below are T cell receptor beta chains from one sample, sequenced in a study of blood T cell repertoires in COVID-19. This table comes from immunoSEQ multiplex PCR, and its TCRdb copy is limited to in-frame clones, with some not included. The top ten hold 1.5% to 2% of the sample, which has more than 200,000 clones, 88% seen once. The sample was peripheral blood. The receptors were gathered from a man in his 70s with acute or convalescent COVID-19. CDR3s include the opening cysteine and the closing phenylalanine or tryptophan. D genes are given only for firm matches. Clone size is given for some rows only: seen once, a few or many times, or a class if the clone is expanded.

j_call: TRBJ2-3
v_call: TRBV7-3
clone_size: .
d_call: .
cdr3_nt: TGTGCCAGCAGCATAGAAGGGACAACCGGCACAGATACGCAGTATTTT
cdr3_aa: CASSIEGTTGTDTQYF

j_call: TRBJ2-4
v_call: TRBV12-5
clone_size: .
d_call: TRBD2
cdr3_nt: TGTGCTAGTGGTTTGGCAGAAAAGTTTAGCGGGAGGGCCGCCAAAAACATTCAGTACTTC
cdr3_aa: CASGLAEKFSGRAAKNIQYF

j_call: TRBJ1-3
v_call: TRBV18
clone_size: .
d_call: TRBD1
cdr3_nt: TGTGCCAGCTCAGGGACAGTGGACTCTGGAAACACCATATATTTT
cdr3_aa: CASSGTVDSGNTIYF

j_call: TRBJ2-5
v_call: TRBV5-1
clone_size: .
d_call: TRBD1
cdr3_nt: TGCGCCAGCAGCCCGGGACAGGGCCAAGAGACCCAGTACTTC
cdr3_aa: CASSPGQGQETQYF

j_call: TRBJ2-1
v_call: TRBV9
clone_size: .
d_call: TRBD1
cdr3_nt: TGTGCCAGCAGCCTTCTGACAGGGGGCGGAGGCAATGAGCAGTTCTTC
cdr3_aa: CASSLLTGGGGNEQFF

j_call: TRBJ1-2
v_call: TRBV9
clone_size: .
d_call: .
cdr3_nt: TGTGCCAGCAGCGTACAGGTAACAACTAACTATGGCTACACCTTC
cdr3_aa: CASSVQVTTNYGYTF

j_call: TRBJ2-5
v_call: TRBV18
clone_size: few
d_call: .
cdr3_nt: TGTGCCAGCTCTCAGAACCAAGAGACCCAGTACTTC
cdr3_aa: CASSQNQETQYF

j_call: TRBJ2-1
v_call: TRBV3-1/TRBV3-2
clone_size: .
d_call: .
cdr3_nt: TGTGCCAGCAGCCAAGTGGGGGCCCTCCTCAATGAGCAGTTCTTC
cdr3_aa: CASSQVGALLNEQFF

j_call: TRBJ1-5
v_call: TRBV19
clone_size: .
d_call: .
cdr3_nt: TGTGCCAGTAGTATAGACGCCGCAGTTCAGCCCCAGCATTTT
cdr3_aa: CASSIDAAVQPQHF

j_call: TRBJ2-1
v_call: TRBV24-1
clone_size: .
d_call: .
cdr3_nt: TGTGCCACCAGTGATTTGGGGTTGGCGGGCCATTCCTACAATGAGCAGTTCTTC
cdr3_aa: CATSDLGLAGHSYNEQFF

j_call: TRBJ2-1
v_call: TRBV3-1/TRBV3-2
clone_size: .
d_call: TRBD2
cdr3_nt: TGTGCCAGCAGCCAAGGGATCGGGAGGGCGAACAATGAGCAGTTCTTC
cdr3_aa: CASSQGIGRANNEQFF

j_call: TRBJ1-1
v_call: TRBV2
clone_size: once
d_call: .
cdr3_nt: TGTGCCAGCAGTAACAGGAATATGAACACTGAAGCTTTCTTT
cdr3_aa: CASSNRNMNTEAFF

j_call: TRBJ2-5
v_call: TRBV5-1
clone_size: .
d_call: TRBD2
cdr3_nt: TGCGCCAGCAGCAGGACGGGACTAGCGGGACAAGAGACCCAGTACTTC
cdr3_aa: CASSRTGLAGQETQYF

j_call: TRBJ1-1
v_call: TRBV11-3
clone_size: .
d_call: .
cdr3_nt: TGTGCCAGCAGCCTACTCCCGGACACTGAAGCTTTCTTT
cdr3_aa: CASSLLPDTEAFF

j_call: TRBJ2-7
v_call: TRBV21-1
clone_size: .
d_call: .
cdr3_nt: TGTGCCAGCAGCATGGGGCCGGGACTAGCGGGAGAGAAGCCCTACGAGCAGTACTTC
cdr3_aa: CASSMGPGLAGEKPYEQYF

j_call: TRBJ1-1
v_call: TRBV7-9
clone_size: .
d_call: .
cdr3_nt: TGTGCCAGCAGCGTTCAGGAGAACACTGAAGCTTTCTTT
cdr3_aa: CASSVQENTEAFF

j_call: TRBJ1-1
v_call: TRBV18
clone_size: few
d_call: TRBD1
cdr3_nt: TGTGCCAGCTCGCTACAGGGGCACACTGAAGCTTTCTTT
cdr3_aa: CASSLQGHTEAFF

j_call: TRBJ2-7
v_call: TRBV2
clone_size: .
d_call: TRBD1
cdr3_nt: TGTGCCAGCAGTGCCAGCGGGACAGGGTTGTCCTACGAGCAGTACTTC
cdr3_aa: CASSASGTGLSYEQYF

j_call: TRBJ2-7
v_call: TRBV5-1
clone_size: .
d_call: TRBD2
cdr3_nt: TGCGCCAGCAGCTTAAGCGGGGGCTCCTACGAGCAGTACTTC
cdr3_aa: CASSLSGGSYEQYF

j_call: TRBJ2-7
v_call: TRBV6-5
clone_size: .
d_call: .
cdr3_nt: TGTGCCAGCAGTTACTCCGACGACAGTCTGGAGCAGTACTTC
cdr3_aa: CASSYSDDSLEQYF

j_call: TRBJ2-5
v_call: TRBV6-1
clone_size: .
d_call: TRBD1
cdr3_nt: TGTGCCAGCAGTGAGATCGCTGGGACAGGGGAAGAGACCCAGTACTTC
cdr3_aa: CASSEIAGTGEETQYF

j_call: TRBJ2-2
v_call: TRBV6-5
clone_size: .
d_call: TRBD1
cdr3_nt: TGTGCCAGCAGCGTACAGGGGACCGGGGAGCTGTTTTTT
cdr3_aa: CASSVQGTGELFF

j_call: TRBJ1-1
v_call: TRBV7-3
clone_size: .
d_call: .
cdr3_nt: TGTGCCAGCAGACTTCAAATGAACACTGAAGCTTTCTTT
cdr3_aa: CASRLQMNTEAFF

j_call: TRBJ2-1
v_call: TRBV18
clone_size: .
d_call: .
cdr3_nt: TGTGCCAGCTCACCGTCCAGCTCCTACAATGAGCAGTTCTTC
cdr3_aa: CASSPSSSYNEQFF

j_call: TRBJ1-4
v_call: TRBV6-5
clone_size: .
d_call: .
cdr3_nt: TGTGCCAGCAGTTACACAGCAACTAATGAAAAACTGTTTTTT
cdr3_aa: CASSYTATNEKLFF

j_call: TRBJ2-2
v_call: TRBV3-1/TRBV3-2
clone_size: once
d_call: .
cdr3_nt: TGTGCCAGCAGCCCCCATGAGGGTCAGGGGACCGGGGAGCTGTTTTTT
cdr3_aa: CASSPHEGQGTGELFF

j_call: TRBJ2-2
v_call: TRBV9
clone_size: .
d_call: .
cdr3_nt: TGTGCCAGCAGCGTAGGCCCCCCCCGGCCAGGGTCAAACACCGGGGAGCTGTTTTTT
cdr3_aa: CASSVGPPRPGSNTGELFF

j_call: TRBJ2-7
v_call: TRBV7-2
clone_size: .
d_call: TRBD2
cdr3_nt: TGTGCCAGCAGCTTAACCTCCCGGACTAGCGCCAGCGAGCAGTACTTC
cdr3_aa: CASSLTSRTSASEQYF

j_call: TRBJ1-4
v_call: TRBV4-1
clone_size: .
d_call: .
cdr3_nt: TGCGCCAGCAGCCAAGCCCCATACCAGGCTAATGAAAAACTGTTTTTT
cdr3_aa: CASSQAPYQANEKLFF

j_call: TRBJ2-7
v_call: TRBV19
clone_size: .
d_call: TRBD2
cdr3_nt: TGTGCCAGTAGTATTGGGGGGGCCTACGAGCAGTACTTC
cdr3_aa: CASSIGGAYEQYF

j_call: TRBJ2-7
v_call: TRBV15
clone_size: .
d_call: TRBD2
cdr3_nt: TGTGCCACCAGCAGAGCGATTGCTAGCGGGCTAAACGAGCAGTACTTC
cdr3_aa: CATSRAIASGLNEQYF

j_call: TRBJ2-7
v_call: TRBV6-6
clone_size: .
d_call: TRBD2
cdr3_nt: TGTGCCAGCAGTCGGCCTAGCAGTGCGGGAGGGCCGTTCGAGCAGTACTTC
cdr3_aa: CASSRPSSAGGPFEQYF

j_call: TRBJ1-4
v_call: TRBV19
clone_size: .
d_call: .
cdr3_nt: TGTGCCAGTAGCCCCGTCGGGGGGAGAGCTAATGAAAAACTGTTTTTT
cdr3_aa: CASSPVGGRANEKLFF

j_call: TRBJ2-3
v_call: TRBV5-1
clone_size: .
d_call: TRBD1
cdr3_nt: TGCGCCAGCAGGGGATCTTACAGGGGGCTTGTCACAGATACGCAGTATTTT
cdr3_aa: CASRGSYRGLVTDTQYF

j_call: TRBJ2-3
v_call: TRBV19
clone_size: .
d_call: TRBD2
cdr3_nt: TGTGCCAGTAGTTCAACTAGCGGGAGAACAGATACGCAGTATTTT
cdr3_aa: CASSSTSGRTDTQYF

j_call: TRBJ2-1
v_call: TRBV5-1
clone_size: once
d_call: TRBD1
cdr3_nt: TGCGCCAGCAGCCCACAGGACAGGGGCTTCTACAATGAGCAGTTCTTC
cdr3_aa: CASSPQDRGFYNEQFF

j_call: TRBJ2-7
v_call: TRBV6-6
clone_size: .
d_call: TRBD1
cdr3_nt: TGTGCCAGCAGTTATAGGGACAGTCCCTACGAGCAGTACTTC
cdr3_aa: CASSYRDSPYEQYF

j_call: TRBJ2-5
v_call: TRBV11-2
clone_size: .
d_call: .
cdr3_nt: TGTGCCAGCAGCAGGCGGAGGAGTGAGACCCAGTACTTC
cdr3_aa: CASSRRRSETQYF

j_call: TRBJ2-6
v_call: TRBV6-5
clone_size: .
d_call: .
cdr3_nt: TGTGCCAGCAGTTACTTTGACACCTCTGGGGCCAACGTCCTGACTTTC
cdr3_aa: CASSYFDTSGANVLTF

j_call: TRBJ2-3
v_call: TRBV7-7
clone_size: once
d_call: TRBD1
cdr3_nt: TGTGCTAGCAGCCTCGCGACAGGGAGCACAGATACGCAGTATTTT
cdr3_aa: CASSLATGSTDTQYF

j_call: TRBJ1-2
v_call: TRBV5-6
clone_size: .
d_call: .
cdr3_nt: TGTGCCAGCAGCTTGGGATTGAGACAGAACTATGGCTACACCTTC
cdr3_aa: CASSLGLRQNYGYTF

j_call: TRBJ2-3
v_call: TRBV6-5
clone_size: .
d_call: TRBD1
cdr3_nt: TGTGCCAGCAGTCGACGACAGGGGAGCACAGATACGCAGTATTTT
cdr3_aa: CASSRRQGSTDTQYF